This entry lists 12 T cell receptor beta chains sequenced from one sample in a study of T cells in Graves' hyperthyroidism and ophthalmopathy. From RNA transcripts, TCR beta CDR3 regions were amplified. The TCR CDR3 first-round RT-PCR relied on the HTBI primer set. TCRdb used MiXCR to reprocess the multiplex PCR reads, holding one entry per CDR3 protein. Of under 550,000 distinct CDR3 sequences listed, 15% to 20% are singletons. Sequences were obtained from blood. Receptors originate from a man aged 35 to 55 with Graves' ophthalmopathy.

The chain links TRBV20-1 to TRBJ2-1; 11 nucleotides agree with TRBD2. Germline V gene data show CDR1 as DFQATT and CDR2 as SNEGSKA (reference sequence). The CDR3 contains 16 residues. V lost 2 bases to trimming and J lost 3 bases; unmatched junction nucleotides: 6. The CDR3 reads CSARTLSGRVYNEQFF. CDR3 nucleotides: TGCAGTGCTAGAACCCTTAGCGGGAGGGTCTACAATGAGCAGTTCTTC.

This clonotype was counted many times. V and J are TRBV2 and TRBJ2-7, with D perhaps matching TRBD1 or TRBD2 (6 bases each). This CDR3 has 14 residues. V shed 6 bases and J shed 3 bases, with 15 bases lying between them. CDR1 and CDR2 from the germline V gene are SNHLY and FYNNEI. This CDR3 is CASSLQGRYYEQYF. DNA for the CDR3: TGTGCCAGCAGCCTCCAGGGGAGGTACTACGAGCAGTACTTC.

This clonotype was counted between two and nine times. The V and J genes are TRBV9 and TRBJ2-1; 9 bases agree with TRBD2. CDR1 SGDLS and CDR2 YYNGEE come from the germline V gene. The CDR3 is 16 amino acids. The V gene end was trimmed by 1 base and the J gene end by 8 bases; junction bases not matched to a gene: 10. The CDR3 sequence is CASSVKAGGGGDEQFF. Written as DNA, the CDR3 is TGTGCCAGCAGCGTAAAAGCGGGAGGAGGCGGGGATGAGCAGTTCTTC.

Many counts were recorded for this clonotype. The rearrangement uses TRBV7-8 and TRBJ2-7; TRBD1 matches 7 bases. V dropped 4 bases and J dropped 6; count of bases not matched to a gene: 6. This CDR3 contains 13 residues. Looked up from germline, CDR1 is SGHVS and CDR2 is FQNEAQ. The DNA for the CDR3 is TGTGCCAGCAGCTCGTTAGACAGGGCCGAGCAGTACTTC. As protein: CASSSLDRAEQYF.

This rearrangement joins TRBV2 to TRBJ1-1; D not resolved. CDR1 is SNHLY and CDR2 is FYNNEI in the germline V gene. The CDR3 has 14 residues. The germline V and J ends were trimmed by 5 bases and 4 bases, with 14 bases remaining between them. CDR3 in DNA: TGTGCCAGCAGTAGGACGCTCGGCGGCACTGAAGCTTTCTTT. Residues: CASSRTLGGTEAFF.

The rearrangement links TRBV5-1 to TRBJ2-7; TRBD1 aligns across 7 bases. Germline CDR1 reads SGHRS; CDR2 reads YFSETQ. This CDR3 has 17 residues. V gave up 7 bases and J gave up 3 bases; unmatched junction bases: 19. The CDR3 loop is CASGRDPRQGVNYEQYF. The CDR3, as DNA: TGCGCCAGCGGCAGAGACCCCCGACAGGGAGTAAACTACGAGCAGTACTTC.

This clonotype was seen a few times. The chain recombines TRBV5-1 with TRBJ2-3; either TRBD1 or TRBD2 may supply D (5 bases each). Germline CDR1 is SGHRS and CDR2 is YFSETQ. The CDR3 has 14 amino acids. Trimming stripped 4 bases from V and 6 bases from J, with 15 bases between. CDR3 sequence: CASSHGDRGDTQYF. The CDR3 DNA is TGCGCCAGCAGCCACGGGGACCGCGGTGATACGCAGTATTTT. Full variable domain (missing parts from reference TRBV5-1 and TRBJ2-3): KAGVTQTPRYLIKTRGQQVTLSCSPISGHRSVSWYQQTPGQGLQFLFEYFSETQRNKGNFPGRFSGRQFSNSRSEMNVSTLELGDSALYLCASSHGDRGDTQYFGPGTRLTVL.

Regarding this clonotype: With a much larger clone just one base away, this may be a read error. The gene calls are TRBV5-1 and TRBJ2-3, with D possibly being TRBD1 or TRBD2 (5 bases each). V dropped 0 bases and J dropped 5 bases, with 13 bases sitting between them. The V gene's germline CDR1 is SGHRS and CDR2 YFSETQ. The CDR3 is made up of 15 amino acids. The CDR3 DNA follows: TGCGCCAGCAGCTTGGCCTGGGACGGCAAAGATACGCAGTATTTT. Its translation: CASSLAWDGKDTQYF.

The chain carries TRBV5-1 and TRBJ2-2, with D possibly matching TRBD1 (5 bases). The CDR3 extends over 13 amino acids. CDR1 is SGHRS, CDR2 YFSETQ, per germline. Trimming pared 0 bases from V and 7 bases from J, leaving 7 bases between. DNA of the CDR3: TGCGCCAGCAGCTTGGCAAGGGGCGGGGAGCTGTTTTTT. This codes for CASSLARGGELFF.

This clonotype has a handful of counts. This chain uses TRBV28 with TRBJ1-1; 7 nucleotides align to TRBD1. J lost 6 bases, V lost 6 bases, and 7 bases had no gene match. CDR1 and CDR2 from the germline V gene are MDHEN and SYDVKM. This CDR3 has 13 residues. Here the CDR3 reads CASRVVGGSEAFF. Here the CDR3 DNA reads TGTGCCAGCAGAGTTGTAGGGGGCTCTGAAGCTTTCTTT.

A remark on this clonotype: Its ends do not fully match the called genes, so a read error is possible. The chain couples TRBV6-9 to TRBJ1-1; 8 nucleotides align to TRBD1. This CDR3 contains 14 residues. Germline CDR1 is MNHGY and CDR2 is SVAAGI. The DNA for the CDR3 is TGTGCCAGCAGTTACCAGGGGGCGATTACTGGAGCTTTCTTT. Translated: CASSYQGAITGAFF.

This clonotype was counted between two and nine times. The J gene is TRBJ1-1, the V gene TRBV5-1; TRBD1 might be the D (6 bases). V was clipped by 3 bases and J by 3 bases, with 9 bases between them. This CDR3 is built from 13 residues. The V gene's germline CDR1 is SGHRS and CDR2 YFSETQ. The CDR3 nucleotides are TGCGCCAGCAGCTCAGGACAGCACACTGAAGCTTTCTTT. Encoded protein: CASSSGQHTEAFF.